In this sample, the clone carrying this T cell receptor (beta chain) turned up a few times. The entry originates in a study of blood T cell repertoires in COVID-19. Assay: immunoSEQ multiplex PCR; the TCRdb copy retains only in-frame clones and omits some. The table lists under 200,000 clones, approximately 88% of them singletons. Germline CDR1 reads SGHDT; CDR2 reads YYEEEE. The CDR3 is 15 amino acids. V was cut by 0 bases and J by 1 base, with 8 bases left in between. The clonotype was recovered from a woman older than 75 with active or convalescent COVID-19. The chain couples TRBV5-6 to TRBJ1-5; no definite D call. What was sequenced was peripheral blood. The CDR3 DNA sequence: TGTGCCAGCAGCTTGGGACCCGGGAGCAATCAGCCCCAGCATTTT. This translates into CASSLGPGSNQPQHF.